This T cell receptor (beta chain) was found in a study of blood T cells in healthy people across ages. Study-level results: It was the long-lived donors that had more naive CD4+ cells and higher diversity than aged donors. Naive T cell percentage and TCR beta diversity correlated strongly. Among T cells, TCR beta diversity per million cells dropped roughly linearly as age rose.

For this clonotype: Its specificity is not known.

Combining a sample-barcoded 5' primer with a J-beta primer mix, a second PCR ran for about 7 to 12 cycles. Each single sample gave us at least 2.5 million CDR3-containing paired-end reads. TCRdb processed the 5' RACE reads anew with MiXCR; each CDR3 protein has one entry. The sample yields approximately 1,000,000 distinct CDR3 sequences, roughly two fifths seen once. This CDR3 is built from 11 residues. The germline CDR1 and CDR2 sequences are SGDLS and YYNGEE. The germline V and J ends were trimmed by 4 bases and 10 bases, with 9 bases remaining between them. The sequencing sample was made of blood. The genes are TRBV9 and TRBJ2-1; D gene uncertain. The receptor's source is a man aged 18 to 30 in good health. The CDR3 here is CASSPAREQFF. The CDR3 DNA sequence: TGTGCCAGCAGCCCGGCGCGAGAGCAGTTCTTC. The complete variable domain, with remaining parts taken from reference TRBV9 and TRBJ2-1, reads DSGVTQTPKHLITATGQRVTLRCSPRSGDLSVYWYQQSLDQGLQFLIQYYNGEERAKGNILERFSAQQFPDLHSELNLSSLELGDSALYFCASSPAREQFFGPGTRLTVL.